A single sample gave rise to the 17 T cell receptor beta chains below, sequenced in a study of blood T cells in healthy people across ages. Next came a second PCR, run for about 6 to 12 cycles, which used a sample-barcoded 5' primer along with a J-beta primer mix. TCRdb ran MiXCR on the 5' RACE reads and lists one entry per CDR3 protein. The sample includes fewer than 950,000 distinct CDR3 sequences, 53% seen only once; the top ten take approximately 40%. Sequencing was carried out using blood. The origin of the receptors is a man at least 80 years old in good health.

J is TRBJ1-6 and V is TRBV7-3, with D unresolved. Trimming took 3 bases from V and 6 from J, leaving 9 bases between them. This CDR3 has 14 amino acids. Per germline, CDR1 SGHTA and CDR2 FQGTGA. The CDR3 here is CASSFGRSNSPLHF. As DNA, the CDR3 is TGTGCCAGCAGCTTTGGCAGAAGTAATTCACCCCTCCACTTT.

V gene TRBV5-8 combines with J gene TRBJ2-4, with 8 bases aligning to TRBD1. The ends lost 0 bases at V and 13 bases at J; junction bases unmatched: 9. CDR1 and CDR2 (germline): SGHTS, YDEGEE. The CDR3 extends over 14 amino acids. The CDR3 protein is CASSLEDTGGEQYF. CDR3 coding DNA: TGTGCCAGCAGCTTGGAGGATACAGGGGGTGAGCAGTACTTC.

The V and J genes are TRBV6-6 and TRBJ2-1; D not resolved. Germline loops: CDR1 MNHNY, CDR2 SVGAGI (reference sequence). This CDR3 region has 13 residues. V dropped 5 bases and J dropped 9 bases, with 14 bases sitting between them. CDR3 region: CASSPPGSGEQFF. CDR3 nucleotides: TGTGCCAGCAGTCCCCCCGGTTCGGGTGAGCAGTTCTTC.

The chain carries TRBV12-3 or TRBV12-4 and TRBJ2-5, with TRBD2 as a possible D gene (6 bases). The length of the CDR3 is 13 residues. The germline V and J ends were trimmed by 5 bases and 3 bases, with 10 bases remaining between them. The CDR3 nucleotides are TGTGCCAGCAGTCCGGGACTCAAAGAGACCCAGTACTTC. It yields the protein CASSPGLKETQYF.

This clonotype was seen a handful of times. The V gene is TRBV4-1, the J gene TRBJ2-1, with 8 bases identical to TRBD2. Looked up from germline, CDR1 is MGHRA and CDR2 is YSYEKL. The CDR3 is made up of 19 amino acids. The J segment lost 4 bases and the V segment lost 1 base, leaving 15 bases of the junction unmatched. The CDR3 loop is CASSQGPSIGSGTYNEQFF. For the CDR3, the DNA is TGCGCCAGCAGCCAAGGGCCCTCGATAGGTAGCGGGACTTACAATGAGCAGTTCTTC.

The genes are TRBV5-1 and TRBJ2-6; the D is unclear. Germline-derived CDR1 and CDR2 are SGHRS and YFSETQ. V lost 4 bases to trimming and J lost 3 bases, with 11 bases between them. The CDR3 sequence is 15 residues long. The CDR3 sequence: CASSPVGYGANVLTF. In DNA, the CDR3 is TGCGCCAGCAGCCCCGTGGGGTATGGGGCCAACGTCCTGACTTTC.

V gene TRBV6-2 or TRBV6-3 combines with J gene TRBJ2-6; tentatively, D is TRBD1 (6 bases). The V end lost 2 bases, the J end lost 0 bases, and 20 bases lay between the germline ends. Germline assignment: CDR1 MNHEY and CDR2 SVGEGT. The CDR3 is made up of 20 amino acids. The CDR3 coding sequence is TGTGCCAGCAGTTACAATCCTAGGACAGCCGATTTCTCTGGGGCCAACGTCCTGACTTTC. This gives the protein CASSYNPRTADFSGANVLTF.

There are a few counts of this clonotype. The V gene is TRBV20-1, the J gene TRBJ2-7; no clear D. The CDR3 covers 12 residues. CDR1 is DFQATT and CDR2 is SNEGSKA in the germline V gene (reference sequence). V was pared by 6 bases and J by 6 bases, with 15 bases between. The CDR3 sequence: CSARRPGREQYF. In DNA form, the CDR3 reads TGCAGTGCCCGAAGGCCAGGCCGCGAGCAGTACTTC.

This clonotype has a handful of counts. This chain links TRBV29-1 with TRBJ2-4, with a weak D call TRBD1 (8 bases). Germline V gene sequence: CDR1 SQVTM, CDR2 ANQGSEA. This CDR3 has 13 amino acids. V lost 4 bases and J lost 12, with 19 bases in between. The CDR3 is CSVGPTGGGAQYF. CDR3 coding DNA: TGCAGCGTTGGGCCTACAGGGGGGGGGGCTCAGTACTTC. The full variable domain, with the rest looked up from reference TRBV29-1 and TRBJ2-4, is SAVISQKPSRDICQRGTSLTIQCQVDSQVTMMFWYRQQPGQSLTLIATANQGSEATYESGFVIDKFPISRPNLTFSTLTVSNMSPEDSSIYLCSVGPTGGGAQYFGAGTRLSVL.

This sequence joins TRBV25-1 and TRBJ1-6; D may be TRBD1 (6 bases). The V gene's germline CDR1 is MGHDK and CDR2 SYGVNS. The germline V and J ends were trimmed by 2 bases and 15 bases, with 14 bases remaining between them. The CDR3 runs 13 residues. CDR3 DNA sequence: TGTGCCAGCAGTGAAGTGGACGGGGGCGGCCTCCACTTT. Its translation: CASSEVDGGGLHF.

V gene TRBV9 combines with J gene TRBJ2-5, with D possibly TRBD1 on 5 matching bases. V was cut by 6 bases and J by 0 bases, with 9 bases left in between. The CDR3 is 13 amino acids. Per the germline V gene, CDR1 is SGDLS and CDR2 is YYNGEE. In DNA, the CDR3 is TGTGCCAGCAACAGGATGGACCAAGAGACCCAGTACTTC. It translates to CASNRMDQETQYF. The full variable domain, in which reference TRBV9 and TRBJ2-5 provide the parts outside the CDR3, is DSGVTQTPKHLITATGQRVTLRCSPRSGDLSVYWYQQSLDQGLQFLIQYYNGEERAKGNILERFSAQQFPDLHSELNLSSLELGDSALYFCASNRMDQETQYFGPGTRLLVL.

The gene calls are TRBV10-3 and TRBJ1-2, with a tentative D call TRBD1 (5 bases). Trimming took off 3 bases at V and 0 bases at J, with 8 bases between the two ends. Germline loops: CDR1 ENHRY, CDR2 SYGVKD. The CDR3 contains 14 residues. CDR3 in amino acids: CAISDRVANYGYTF. The CDR3, as DNA: TGTGCCATCAGTGACAGGGTGGCTAACTATGGCTACACCTTC.

The chain is built from TRBV27 and TRBJ2-5, with TRBD2 as a possible D gene (5 bases). The germline CDR1 and CDR2 sequences are MNHEY and SMNVEV (reference sequence). V lost 2 bases and J 4 bases, leaving 14 bases between the germline ends. The CDR3 length is 15 residues. The CDR3 sequence is CASSLTPSWVETQYF. DNA for the CDR3: TGTGCCAGCAGTTTAACCCCTAGCTGGGTAGAGACCCAGTACTTC.

The chain joins TRBV10-3 to TRBJ2-2; D may be TRBD1 (7 bases). The length of the CDR3 is 15 residues. Germline CDR1 and CDR2: ENHRY and SYGVKD. Trimming removed 6 bases at V and 4 bases at J, with 15 bases between. CDR3: CAIRGGGSVTGELFF. In nucleotides, the CDR3 is TGTGCCATCAGAGGAGGGGGCTCGGTCACCGGGGAGCTGTTTTTT.

This clonotype has a handful of counts. The chain has TRBV28 and TRBJ2-5, with a tentative D call TRBD1 (5 bases). CDR1 MDHEN and CDR2 SYDVKM come from the germline V gene. The CDR3 consists of 13 residues. Trimming took 11 bases from V and 1 from J, leaving 14 bases between them. The CDR3 loop is CAAQGEIQETQYF. For the CDR3, the DNA is TGTGCCGCCCAGGGCGAGATCCAAGAGACCCAGTACTTC. Variable domain in full (rest from reference TRBV28 and TRBJ2-5): DVKVTQSSRYLVKRTGEKVFLECVQDMDHENMFWYRQDPGLGLRLIYFSYDVKMKEKGDIPEGYSVSREKKERFSLILESASTNQTSMYLCAAQGEIQETQYFGPGTRLLVL.

V gene TRBV10-3 combines with J gene TRBJ2-7, with TRBD2 identical over 7 bases. V shed 0 bases and J 3 bases; nucleotides not matched to a gene: 5. The germline V gene encodes CDR1 ENHRY and CDR2 SYGVKD. The CDR3 has 15 amino acids. DNA for the CDR3: TGTGCCATCAGTGAGTCAACTAGCGCCGGCTACGAGCAGTACTTC. Translated: CAISESTSAGYEQYF.

V is TRBV11-2 and J is TRBJ2-3; 7 positions agree with TRBD1. The CDR3 runs 16 residues. The germline V gene encodes CDR1 SGHAT and CDR2 FQNNGV. V lost 1 base, J lost 14 bases, and 18 bases stayed unmatched. CDR3 region: CASSLVDRRSRRYAYF. CDR3 DNA sequence: TGTGCCAGCAGCTTAGTGGACAGGCGAAGCAGGAGATACGCGTATTTT.